The rows below give T cell receptor beta chains drawn from one sample of a study of CD8+CD57+ T cells in acquired aplastic anemia. Each CDR3 protein gets one entry after TCRdb re-called the reads with MiXCR. This table has around 200,000 distinct CDR3 sequences, 50% to 65% appearing once. Sequencing was done on a sample of sorted CD4+, CD8+, or CD8+CD57+ T cells (not recorded which) from PBMCs. All receptors derive from a human donor with aplastic anemia. The CDR3 runs from the conserved cysteine through the conserved F or W. D genes are given only for firm matches. The size field is filled for only some rows; it gives once, few, many or a size class.

v_gene: TRBV7-8; d_gene: NA; len: 14; j_gene: TRBJ2-7; abundance: NA; CDR3aa: CASSKPGLSHEQYF; CDR3nt: TGTGCCAGCAGCAAGCCGGGCCTGTCCCACGAGCAGTACTTC
v_gene: TRBV11-2; d_gene: TRBD2; len: 13; j_gene: TRBJ2-7; abundance: NA; CDR3aa: CASSFREGYEQYF; CDR3nt: TGTGCCAGCAGCTTTAGGGAGGGGTACGAGCAGTACTTC
v_gene: TRBV6-1; d_gene: NA; len: 14; j_gene: TRBJ1-1; abundance: medium-sized; CDR3aa: CASQGFLGNTEAFF; CDR3nt: TGTGCCAGCCAAGGGTTCCTCGGGAACACTGAAGCTTTCTTT
v_gene: TRBV12-3/TRBV12-4; d_gene: TRBD1; len: 17; j_gene: TRBJ2-7; abundance: NA; CDR3aa: CASSPEVLGQGAGEQYF; CDR3nt: TGTGCCAGCAGCCCAGAGGTCCTTGGCCAGGGGGCGGGTGAGCAGTACTTC
v_gene: TRBV19; d_gene: NA; len: 14; j_gene: TRBJ2-6; abundance: NA; CDR3aa: CASRQRSGANVLTF; CDR3nt: TGTGCCAGTAGACAGCGTTCTGGGGCCAACGTCCTGACTTTC
v_gene: TRBV7-9; d_gene: TRBD1; len: 16; j_gene: TRBJ2-2; abundance: NA; CDR3aa: CASSRGDRVNTGELFF; CDR3nt: TGTGCCAGCAGCCGTGGGGACAGAGTTAACACCGGGGAGCTGTTTTTT
v_gene: TRBV7-8; d_gene: NA; len: 14; j_gene: TRBJ2-5; abundance: once; CDR3aa: CASSLDSPRKTQYF; CDR3nt: TGTGCCAGCAGCTTAGATTCACCTCGGAAGACCCAGTACTTC
v_gene: TRBV20-1; d_gene: NA; len: 14; j_gene: TRBJ2-1; abundance: few; CDR3aa: CSARDFNPSPEQFF; CDR3nt: TGCAGTGCTAGAGATTTTAATCCTTCCCCTGAGCAGTTCTTC
v_gene: TRBV9; d_gene: NA; len: 15; j_gene: TRBJ2-7; abundance: few; CDR3aa: CASSPSARRDYEQYF; CDR3nt: TGTGCCAGCAGCCCTAGCGCCAGAAGGGATTACGAGCAGTACTTC
v_gene: TRBV2; d_gene: NA; len: 14; j_gene: TRBJ1-1; abundance: NA; CDR3aa: CASSEVGRATEAFF; CDR3nt: TGTGCCAGCAGTGAAGTCGGCAGGGCGACTGAAGCTTTCTTT
v_gene: TRBV19; d_gene: NA; len: 14; j_gene: TRBJ2-7; abundance: many; CDR3aa: CASSIGTAPYEQYF; CDR3nt: TGTGCCAGTAGTATAGGGACAGCACCCTACGAGCAGTACTTC
v_gene: TRBV7-8; d_gene: TRBD2; len: 15; j_gene: TRBJ2-3; abundance: many; CDR3aa: CASSFSGASTDTQYF; CDR3nt: TGTGCCAGCAGCTTTAGCGGGGCGAGCACAGATACGCAGTATTTT
v_gene: TRBV10-2; d_gene: NA; len: 15; j_gene: TRBJ1-2; abundance: NA; CDR3aa: CASSQVLGGEYGYTF; CDR3nt: TGCGCCAGCAGCCAAGTACTTGGAGGGGAGTATGGCTACACCTTC
v_gene: TRBV2; d_gene: TRBD2; len: 15; j_gene: TRBJ2-7; abundance: NA; CDR3aa: CASIGTRGSSYEQYF; CDR3nt: TGTGCCAGCATTGGGACTAGGGGGTCCTCCTACGAGCAGTACTTC
v_gene: TRBV20-1; d_gene: NA; len: 15; j_gene: TRBJ2-5; abundance: NA; CDR3aa: CSARGGDIYQETQYF; CDR3nt: TGCAGTGCTAGAGGGGGGGACATCTACCAAGAGACCCAGTACTTC
v_gene: TRBV7-9; d_gene: NA; len: 11; j_gene: TRBJ1-1; abundance: NA; CDR3aa: CASSSRERAFF; CDR3nt: TGTGCCAGCAGCTCGAGGGAGAGGGCTTTCTTT
v_gene: TRBV20-1; d_gene: NA; len: 14; j_gene: TRBJ2-3; abundance: NA; CDR3aa: CSARRGGGTDTQYF; CDR3nt: TGCAGTGCCCGTAGGGGGGGGGGCACAGATACGCAGTATTTT
v_gene: TRBV9; d_gene: TRBD2; len: 16; j_gene: TRBJ2-3; abundance: few; CDR3aa: CASSATSGGAGDTQYF; CDR3nt: TGTGCCAGCAGCGCCACTAGCGGGGGGGCCGGAGATACGCAGTATTTT
v_gene: TRBV29-1; d_gene: TRBD1; len: 16; j_gene: TRBJ2-3; abundance: NA; CDR3aa: CSVEPGTGVPSHTQYF; CDR3nt: TGCAGCGTTGAACCTGGGACAGGAGTCCCCTCACATACGCAGTATTTT
v_gene: TRBV5-1; d_gene: TRBD1; len: 15; j_gene: TRBJ2-7; abundance: NA; CDR3aa: CASSLQGTGVYEQYF; CDR3nt: TGCGCCAGCAGCCTCCAAGGGACAGGGGTCTACGAGCAGTACTTC
v_gene: TRBV5-8; d_gene: NA; len: 14; j_gene: TRBJ2-1; abundance: many; CDR3aa: CASSFGPAGNEQFF; CDR3nt: TGTGCCAGCAGCTTTGGCCCGGCGGGGAATGAGCAGTTCTTC
v_gene: TRBV11-1; d_gene: NA; len: 15; j_gene: TRBJ2-3; abundance: NA; CDR3aa: CASSLGGWETDTQYF; CDR3nt: TGTGCCAGCAGCTTAGGCGGTTGGGAGACAGATACGCAGTATTTT
v_gene: TRBV19; d_gene: NA; len: 13; j_gene: TRBJ1-5; abundance: NA; CDR3aa: CASSWGGGQPQHF; CDR3nt: TGTGCCAGTAGTTGGGGGGGGGGTCAGCCCCAGCATTTT
v_gene: TRBV10-3; d_gene: NA; len: 18; j_gene: TRBJ1-5; abundance: NA; CDR3aa: CAISEYGSGQPFNQPQHF; CDR3nt: TGTGCCATCAGTGAGTATGGTTCTGGACAGCCATTCAATCAGCCCCAGCATTTT
v_gene: TRBV20-1; d_gene: NA; len: 13; j_gene: TRBJ2-7; abundance: NA; CDR3aa: CSAGSGGLYEQYF; CDR3nt: TGCAGTGCTGGGTCCGGAGGGTTGTACGAGCAGTACTTC
v_gene: TRBV14; d_gene: NA; len: 14; j_gene: TRBJ1-1; abundance: few; CDR3aa: CASSRQAANTEAFF; CDR3nt: TGTGCCAGCAGCCGACAGGCAGCAAACACTGAAGCTTTCTTT
v_gene: TRBV9; d_gene: TRBD1; len: 16; j_gene: TRBJ1-1; abundance: NA; CDR3aa: CASSTWDRGRDTEAFF; CDR3nt: TGTGCCAGCAGCACCTGGGACAGGGGGCGAGACACTGAAGCTTTCTTT
v_gene: TRBV7-3; d_gene: NA; len: 15; j_gene: TRBJ1-6; abundance: NA; CDR3aa: CASSLRPGLNSPPHF; CDR3nt: TGTGCCAGCAGCTTAAGGCCAGGATTAAATTCACCCCCCCACTTT
v_gene: TRBV24-1; d_gene: NA; len: 18; j_gene: TRBJ2-1; abundance: NA; CDR3aa: CATSDPSSYTGRDNEQFF; CDR3nt: TGTGCCACCAGTGATCCTAGCTCGTACACCGGGCGGGACAATGAGCAGTTCTTC
v_gene: TRBV10-3; d_gene: TRBD2; len: 16; j_gene: TRBJ2-1; abundance: NA; CDR3aa: CAISMTSGGSYNEQFF; CDR3nt: TGTGCCATCAGTATGACTAGCGGGGGATCCTACAATGAGCAGTTCTTC
v_gene: TRBV20-1; d_gene: NA; len: 12; j_gene: TRBJ2-7; abundance: NA; CDR3aa: CSARVRDYEQYF; CDR3nt: TGCAGTGCTCGTGTGAGGGACTACGAGCAGTACTTC
v_gene: TRBV24-1; d_gene: NA; len: 11; j_gene: TRBJ1-1; abundance: NA; CDR3aa: CATMGNTEAFF; CDR3nt: TGTGCCACCATGGGAAACACTGAAGCTTTCTTT
v_gene: TRBV9; d_gene: NA; len: 13; j_gene: TRBJ1-2; abundance: many; CDR3aa: CASSGPGRMGYTF; CDR3nt: TGTGCCAGCAGCGGCCCGGGACGAATGGGCTACACCTTC
v_gene: TRBV20-1; d_gene: NA; len: 14; j_gene: TRBJ2-7; abundance: once; CDR3aa: CSARDSSSSLEQYF; CDR3nt: TGCAGTGCTAGAGATAGTTCATCTAGTCTCGAGCAGTACTTC
v_gene: TRBV20-1; d_gene: NA; len: 12; j_gene: TRBJ2-7; abundance: NA; CDR3aa: CSARDGIYEQYF; CDR3nt: TGCAGTGCTAGGGACGGGATCTACGAGCAGTACTTC
v_gene: TRBV10-3; d_gene: NA; len: 14; j_gene: TRBJ2-7; abundance: NA; CDR3aa: CAITRDGASYEQYF; CDR3nt: TGTGCCATCACCAGGGACGGAGCCTCCTACGAGCAGTACTTC
v_gene: TRBV24-1; d_gene: NA; len: 14; j_gene: TRBJ2-1; abundance: NA; CDR3aa: CATSGRVGVNEQFF; CDR3nt: TGTGCCACCAGTGGCCGGGTTGGGGTCAATGAGCAGTTCTTC
v_gene: TRBV5-4; d_gene: TRBD2; len: 14; j_gene: TRBJ2-7; abundance: NA; CDR3aa: CASSATSGGYEQYF; CDR3nt: TGTGCCAGCAGCGCGACTAGCGGGGGGTACGAGCAGTACTTC
v_gene: TRBV12-3/TRBV12-4; d_gene: NA; len: 18; j_gene: TRBJ2-3; abundance: few; CDR3aa: CASSPAPGGGSGTDTQYF; CDR3nt: TGTGCCAGCAGTCCAGCCCCCGGCGGGGGCTCTGGCACAGATACGCAGTATTTT
v_gene: TRBV7-9; d_gene: NA; len: 15; j_gene: TRBJ2-5; abundance: few; CDR3aa: CASSGGGGGQETQYF; CDR3nt: TGTGCCAGCAGCGGAGGGGGGGGGGGCCAAGAGACCCAGTACTTC
v_gene: TRBV7-2; d_gene: NA; len: 12; j_gene: TRBJ1-6; abundance: many; CDR3aa: CASSLNNSPLHF; CDR3nt: TGTGCCAGCAGCTTAAATAATTCACCCCTCCACTTT
v_gene: TRBV24-1; d_gene: NA; len: 14; j_gene: TRBJ2-2; abundance: many; CDR3aa: CATSERHNTGELFF; CDR3nt: TGTGCCACCAGTGAGAGACACAACACCGGGGAGCTGTTTTTT
v_gene: TRBV7-2; d_gene: NA; len: 14; j_gene: TRBJ2-5; abundance: NA; CDR3aa: CASSLGQAKETQYF; CDR3nt: TGTGCCAGCAGCTTAGGTCAGGCCAAAGAGACCCAGTACTTC
v_gene: TRBV7-2; d_gene: NA; len: 14; j_gene: TRBJ1-2; abundance: NA; CDR3aa: CASSSGGFNYGYTF; CDR3nt: TGTGCCAGCAGCTCAGGAGGGTTTAACTATGGCTACACCTTC
v_gene: TRBV25-1; d_gene: TRBD2; len: 13; j_gene: TRBJ2-3; abundance: NA; CDR3aa: CASIERGSDTQYF; CDR3nt: TGTGCCAGCATTGAGCGGGGGTCAGATACGCAGTATTTT
v_gene: TRBV19; d_gene: NA; len: 15; j_gene: TRBJ1-5; abundance: once; CDR3aa: CASSVGGYSNQPQHF; CDR3nt: TGTGCCAGTAGCGTCGGTGGATATAGCAATCAGCCCCAGCATTTT
v_gene: TRBV2; d_gene: NA; len: 15; j_gene: TRBJ2-3; abundance: NA; CDR3aa: CASTQLIPSTDTQYF; CDR3nt: TGTGCCAGCACCCAATTAATCCCTAGCACAGATACGCAGTATTTT
v_gene: TRBV20-1; d_gene: TRBD1; len: 12; j_gene: TRBJ2-7; abundance: few; CDR3aa: CSARDRAYEQYF; CDR3nt: TGCAGTGCTAGGGACAGGGCCTACGAGCAGTACTTC
v_gene: TRBV2; d_gene: NA; len: 11; j_gene: TRBJ2-1; abundance: NA; CDR3aa: CASSVRNEQFF; CDR3nt: TGTGCCAGCAGTGTGCGCAATGAGCAGTTCTTC
v_gene: TRBV24-1; d_gene: NA; len: 14; j_gene: TRBJ2-3; abundance: NA; CDR3aa: CATSDPGGTDTQYF; CDR3nt: TGTGCCACCAGTGACCCGGGAGGCACAGATACGCAGTATTTT
v_gene: TRBV24-1; d_gene: TRBD1; len: 15; j_gene: TRBJ1-5; abundance: NA; CDR3aa: CATSEGQGTDQPQHF; CDR3nt: TGTGCCACCAGTGAGGGACAGGGGACCGATCAGCCCCAGCATTTT
v_gene: TRBV19; d_gene: NA; len: 13; j_gene: TRBJ2-3; abundance: few; CDR3aa: CASSKESWDTQYF; CDR3nt: TGTGCCAGTAGTAAAGAGTCCTGGGATACGCAGTATTTT
v_gene: TRBV6-1; d_gene: NA; len: 15; j_gene: TRBJ1-1; abundance: many; CDR3aa: CASSARTFQGTEAFF; CDR3nt: TGTGCCAGCAGTGCACGGACCTTTCAGGGCACTGAAGCTTTCTTT
v_gene: TRBV5-6; d_gene: TRBD2; len: 16; j_gene: TRBJ2-3; abundance: many; CDR3aa: CASSLAVGGGADTQYF; CDR3nt: TGTGCCAGCAGCTTGGCCGTGGGCGGGGGGGCAGATACGCAGTATTTT
v_gene: TRBV29-1; d_gene: NA; len: 12; j_gene: TRBJ2-1; abundance: many; CDR3aa: CSVVGRNNEQFF; CDR3nt: TGCAGCGTTGTAGGCAGAAACAATGAGCAGTTCTTC